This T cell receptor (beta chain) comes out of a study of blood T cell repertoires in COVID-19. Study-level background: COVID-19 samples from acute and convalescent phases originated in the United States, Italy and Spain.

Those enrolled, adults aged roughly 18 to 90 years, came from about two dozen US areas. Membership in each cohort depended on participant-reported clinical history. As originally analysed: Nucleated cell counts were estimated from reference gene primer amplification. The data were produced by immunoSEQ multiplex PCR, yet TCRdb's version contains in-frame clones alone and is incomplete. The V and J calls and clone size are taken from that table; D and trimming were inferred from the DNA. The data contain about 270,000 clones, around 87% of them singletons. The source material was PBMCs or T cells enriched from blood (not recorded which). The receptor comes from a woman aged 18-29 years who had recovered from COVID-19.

CDR3 sequence (DNA): TGTGCCAGCAGTGGGGCCGGGGAGGCCTCTGGAAACACCATATATTTT. Its translation: CASSGAGEASGNTIYF. The rearrangement links TRBV2 to TRBJ1-3; D gene ambiguous. Trimming removed 4 bases from V and 0 bases from J, with 13 bases in between. Germline-derived CDR1 and CDR2 are SNHLY and FYNNEI. This CDR3 is 16 amino acids long.